Given below is one T cell receptor beta chain in context. No antigen is known for it. No base-level quality is on record; no much larger clone is a single base apart. The data originate from a study of blood T cell repertoires in COVID-19 (dated by TCRdb to about 2020). The study in broad terms: Samples covering the acute and convalescent phases of COVID-19 were provided by collaborators in the United States, Italy and Spain. Nearly every sample came with metadata listing a de-identified subject ID, COVID-19 status, age in years and sex. The material from the prospective study consisted of cDNA or gDNA derived from T cells, B-cell-depleted T cells, or PBMCs. Deeply sampled blood TCRbeta repertoires from subjects exposed to, actively infected with, or recovered from COVID-19 were included in the dataset. Samples came from the ongoing ImmuneRACE study (first 160 participants) plus 1,254 subjects from 6 global collaborators. The repertoires were made available in a free public database intended to serve as a resource for research on the immune response to SARS-CoV-2. Where available, HLA class I and class II types were taken from metadata supplied by the sample provider and were not determined by assay-based typing.

From the cysteine through the phenylalanine, the CDR3 covers 15 amino acids. Of the read, only the CDR3 DNA is kept; its 45 bases are in frame from base 1. CDR1 and CDR2 (KGHSH, LQKENI) derive from the germline V gene. V loses 8 bases at its end and J loses 0 bases; junction bases beyond the gene matches: 7. The immunoSEQ Assay, a bias-controlled multiplex PCR, was used to amplify TCRbeta CDR3 regions from genomic DNA. Processing in the source paper ran as follows. The number of nucleated cells in each sample was estimated by amplification of reference gene primers within the assay. To quantify the absolute abundance of each unique TCRbeta CDR3 rearrangement, sequence reads were collapsed and filtered. For each sample, productive Simpson clonality was calculated by taking the square root of Simpson's diversity index across productive rearrangements. TCRdb retrieved this table from immuneACCESS and kept in-frame rearrangements only. Not all clones are present; in checked studies, unresolved V genes account for under half, and no reason is known for the remainder. V and J calls and clone size are those listed in that table; D and trimming were worked out from the DNA. Counted in this sample were fewer than 65,000 clones; about 82% of them appeared once. The ten top clones hold approximately 20% of the sample.

Whole blood was collected in K2EDTA tubes by collaborating institutions according to the institutions' own protocols. For TCRbeta analysis, collaborators shipped samples in one of three forms: frozen whole blood, isolated PBMCs, or DNA extracted from either of those sample types. The research as a whole found: The quantity of clinical and demographic metadata differed by source and by participant and was supplied without curation.

Sequencing was done on a sample of peripheral blood. This sequence originates from a human donor in a cohort sampled during active COVID-19. The chain was built from TRBV18 and TRBJ2-7; 10 bases in the junction line up with TRBD2. The CDR3 sequence is CASKFSGGTSYEQYF. The DNA sequence follows: TGTGCCAGCAAATTTAGCGGGGGGACCTCCTACGAGCAGTACTTC.